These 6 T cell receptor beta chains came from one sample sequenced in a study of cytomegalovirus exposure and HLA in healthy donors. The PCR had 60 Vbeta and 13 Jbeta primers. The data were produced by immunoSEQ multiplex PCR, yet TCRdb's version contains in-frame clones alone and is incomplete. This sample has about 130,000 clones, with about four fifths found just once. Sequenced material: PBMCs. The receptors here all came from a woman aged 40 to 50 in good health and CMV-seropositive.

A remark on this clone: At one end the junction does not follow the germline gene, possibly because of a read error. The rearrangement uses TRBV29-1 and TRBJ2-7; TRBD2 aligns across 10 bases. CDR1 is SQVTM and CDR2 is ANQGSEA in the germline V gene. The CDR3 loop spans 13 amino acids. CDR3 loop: CSVSSGSSYEQCF. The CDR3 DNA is TGCAGCGTTTCTAGCGGGAGCTCCTACGAGCAGTGCTTC.

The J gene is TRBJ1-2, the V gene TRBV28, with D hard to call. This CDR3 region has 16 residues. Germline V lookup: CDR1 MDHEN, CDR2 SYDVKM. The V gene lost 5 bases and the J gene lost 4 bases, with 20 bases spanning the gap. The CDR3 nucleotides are TGTGCCAGCAGTGAAACACCCCCTTCGATTCTCTATGGCTACACCTTC. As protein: CASSETPPSILYGYTF.

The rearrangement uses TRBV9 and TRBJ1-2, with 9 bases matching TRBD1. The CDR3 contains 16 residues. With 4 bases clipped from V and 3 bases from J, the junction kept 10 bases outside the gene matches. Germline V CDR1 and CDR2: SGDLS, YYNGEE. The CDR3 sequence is CASSNKQGAGDYGYTF. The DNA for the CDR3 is TGTGCCAGCAGCAATAAACAGGGGGCGGGGGACTATGGCTACACCTTC.

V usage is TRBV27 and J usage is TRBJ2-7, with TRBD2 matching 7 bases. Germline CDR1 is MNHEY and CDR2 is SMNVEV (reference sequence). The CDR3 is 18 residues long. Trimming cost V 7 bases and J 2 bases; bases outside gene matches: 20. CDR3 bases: TGTGCCAGCACCCCCCTGGGAGGGGCGGCTAGCGGCACCTACGAGCAGTACTTC. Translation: CASTPLGGAASGTYEQYF.

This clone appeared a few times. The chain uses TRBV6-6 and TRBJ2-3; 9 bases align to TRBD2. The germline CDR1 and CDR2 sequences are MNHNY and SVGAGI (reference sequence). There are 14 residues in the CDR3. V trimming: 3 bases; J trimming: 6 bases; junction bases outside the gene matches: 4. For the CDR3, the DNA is TGTGCCAGCAGTTATAGCGGGAGTCGGGATACGCAGTATTTT. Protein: CASSYSGSRDTQYF.

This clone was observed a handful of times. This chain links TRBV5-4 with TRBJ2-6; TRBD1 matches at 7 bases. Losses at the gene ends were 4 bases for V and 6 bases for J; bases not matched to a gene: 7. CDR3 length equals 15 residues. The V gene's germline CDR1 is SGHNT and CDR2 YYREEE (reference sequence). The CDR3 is CASSNGQVAANVLTF. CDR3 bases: TGTGCCAGCAGCAACGGACAGGTTGCGGCCAACGTCCTGACTTTC.